This T cell receptor beta chain was obtained from a study of blood T cell repertoires in COVID-19. The CDR3 loop spans 12 amino acids. Trimming took off 3 bases at V and 4 bases at J, with 6 bases between the two ends. The method was immunoSEQ multiplex PCR; TCRdb's version includes in-frame clones alone and lacks a portion of them. The profile shows approximately 120,000 clones, around 79% of them singletons. Input material: peripheral blood. The sequence was collected from an elderly man with acute or convalescent COVID-19. V gene TRBV12-3 or TRBV12-4 combines with J gene TRBJ1-2; no definite D call. The DNA for the CDR3 is TGTGCCAGCAGTTTCCCAGGCTATGGCTACACCTTC. Its protein product is CASSFPGYGYTF.